These T cell receptor beta chains were read from a single sample in a study of T cells in narcolepsy. The table came from immunoSEQ multiplex PCR; TCRdb's copy has only in-frame clones and leaves some out. The repertoire includes about 40,000 clones, around 89% of them detected once, and roughly 1.2% sits in the top ten. The sequenced sample consisted of CD45RA- memory CD4+ T cells from PBMCs. The receptors originated from a human donor with narcolepsy. CDR3s include the opening cysteine and the closing phenylalanine or tryptophan. Fields, in order: J gene, V gene, CDR3 protein.

J: TRBJ2-1
V: TRBV9
CDR3: CASSVGVQGNEQFF

J: TRBJ2-2
V: TRBV19
CDR3: CATNRQGITGELFF

J: TRBJ2-7
V: TRBV4-2
CDR3: CASSQGVVAGGFSYEQYF

J: TRBJ1-5
V: TRBV7-8
CDR3: CASSLSYGAQPQHF

J: TRBJ2-7
V: TRBV18
CDR3: CASSPSSRSSYEQYF

J: TRBJ1-5
V: TRBV5-4
CDR3: CASSSDRGDQPQHF

J: TRBJ2-2
V: TRBV5-6
CDR3: CASSLSQGVRNGELFF

J: TRBJ2-3
V: TRBV27
CDR3: CASSTDGTATDTQYF

J: TRBJ2-7
V: TRBV5-1
CDR3: CASSVNWGGTYEQYF

J: TRBJ1-5
V: TRBV29-1
CDR3: CSAAQGLNQPQHF

J: TRBJ2-7
V: TRBV5-4
CDR3: CASSFSSGRFRYEQYF

J: TRBJ2-7
V: TRBV10-1
CDR3: CASSPNPGQGASGYEQYF

J: TRBJ2-3
V: TRBV7-9
CDR3: CASRPGLEDLAVTTDTQYF

J: TRBJ2-1
V: TRBV19
CDR3: CASRSNAGAENEQFF

J: TRBJ2-7
V: TRBV11-3
CDR3: CASSLMGGGEYEQYF

J: TRBJ2-1
V: TRBV27
CDR3: CASRQAGTLWGNEQFF

J: TRBJ1-5
V: TRBV7-8
CDR3: CASSQESLPNQPQHF

J: TRBJ2-5
V: TRBV5-1
CDR3: CASSLAAQETQYF

J: TRBJ1-6
V: TRBV5-8
CDR3: CASSSLTWTVYNSPLHF

J: TRBJ2-2
V: TRBV6-6
CDR3: CASSYEVAQGELFF

J: TRBJ2-1
V: TRBV2
CDR3: CASSESLAGFDEQFF

J: TRBJ1-1
V: TRBV7-2
CDR3: CASSQGAKGTEAFF

J: TRBJ2-7
V: TRBV4-1
CDR3: CASSRVGPPYEQYF

J: TRBJ2-1
V: TRBV10-1
CDR3: CASSGTPGDNEQFF

J: TRBJ1-5
V: TRBV30
CDR3: CAWSLDNGNQPQHF

J: TRBJ1-4
V: TRBV5-1
CDR3: CASSRTAGGVNEKLFF

J: TRBJ1-5
V: TRBV7-9
CDR3: CASSSSLTGGGQPQHF

J: TRBJ2-2
V: TRBV27
CDR3: CASSLGRQNTGELFF

J: TRBJ1-5
V: TRBV7-2
CDR3: CASSSDANSNQPQHF

J: TRBJ2-1
V: TRBV13
CDR3: CASSQRLAGGRGHNEQFF

J: TRBJ2-2
V: TRBV5-1
CDR3: CASTPDRANAGELFF

J: NA
V: TRBV18
CDR3: CASSPGMDTYEQYF

J: TRBJ1-5
V: TRBV6-6
CDR3: CASSWGQNNQLQHF

J: TRBJ2-2
V: TRBV10-3
CDR3: CAIRITSGTTWAGELFF

J: TRBJ2-1
V: TRBV6-1
CDR3: CASSEGGGLYNEQFF